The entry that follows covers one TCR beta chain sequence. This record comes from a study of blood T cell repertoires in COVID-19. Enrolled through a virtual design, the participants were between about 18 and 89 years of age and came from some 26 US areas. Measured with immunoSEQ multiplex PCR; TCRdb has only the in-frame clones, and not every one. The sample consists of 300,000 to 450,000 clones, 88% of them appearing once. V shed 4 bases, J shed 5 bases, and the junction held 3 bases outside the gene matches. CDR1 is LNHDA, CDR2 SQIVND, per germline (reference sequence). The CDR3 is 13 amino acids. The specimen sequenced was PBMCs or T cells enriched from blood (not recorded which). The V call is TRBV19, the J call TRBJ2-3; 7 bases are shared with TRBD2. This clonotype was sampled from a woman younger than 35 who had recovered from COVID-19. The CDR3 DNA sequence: TGTGCCAGTAGTAGGGGGGGGGAAGATACGCAGTATTTT. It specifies CASSRGGEDTQYF.